These 17 T cell receptor beta chains were sequenced from one sample in a study of T-cell reconstitution after alpha-beta-depleted transplantation in children. Preparation of the TCRbeta library involved a method that used unique molecular identifiers. One entry per CDR3 protein results from TCRdb running MiXCR on the PCR reads. The table includes 60,000 to 85,000 distinct CDR3 sequences, over 15% detected once. The input for sequencing was PBMCs, mostly from graft donor cells, taken 360 days after TCRalphabeta/CD19-depleted stem cell transplant. The receptors stem from a male patient aged 2 to 9 who had a stem cell transplant for acute lymphoblastic leukemia, so the T cells may come from the graft donor.

This clonotype was detected a few times. The rearrangement links TRBV4-1 to TRBJ2-2; D unclear. CDR3 length: 14 residues. The germline CDR1 and CDR2 sequences are MGHRA and YSYEKL. V lost 0 bases, J lost 2 bases, and 4 bases lay in between. The CDR3, as DNA: TGCGCCAGCAGCCAAGAAACCAACACCGGGGAGCTGTTTTTT. Its protein is CASSQETNTGELFF.

This clonotype was detected a few times. This chain joins TRBV6-5 and TRBJ1-1; no firm D call. Trimming pared 2 bases from V and 1 base from J, leaving 8 bases between. Per germline, CDR1 MNHEY and CDR2 SVGAGI. This CDR3 spans 14 amino acids. CDR3 protein: CASSYPDTNTEAFF. The DNA of the CDR3 is TGTGCCAGCAGTTACCCCGACACGAACACTGAAGCTTTCTTT.

The V and J genes are TRBV12-3 or TRBV12-4 and TRBJ2-3; 9 nucleotides agree with TRBD2. J lost 3 bases, V lost 4 bases, and 8 bases had no gene match. This CDR3 spans 16 amino acids. The CDR3 here is CASSYPFSGRTDTQYF. The CDR3 DNA is TGTGCCAGCAGTTACCCATTTAGCGGGAGAACAGATACGCAGTATTTT.

The gene calls are TRBV7-9 and TRBJ2-7; D ambiguous. The CDR3 is made up of 11 amino acids. V was trimmed by 5 bases and J by 3 bases, leaving 5 bases between them. Per the germline V gene, CDR1 is SEHNR and CDR2 is FQNEAQ (reference sequence). The CDR3 spells CASSRYYEQYF. The CDR3 coding sequence is TGTGCCAGCAGCCGATACTACGAGCAGTACTTC.

Only a few counts were recorded for this clonotype. V usage is TRBV5-8 and J usage is TRBJ2-1, with TRBD2 identical over 9 bases. V gave up 0 bases and J gave up 7 bases; unmatched junction bases: 5. The germline gives CDR1 SGHTS, CDR2 YDEGEE. The CDR3 totals 15 residues. The CDR3 here is CASSLAAGGTNEQFF. CDR3 nucleotide sequence: TGTGCCAGCAGCTTGGCTGCGGGAGGGACGAATGAGCAGTTCTTC.

V gene TRBV7-9 combines with J gene TRBJ2-5; D not certain. V was clipped by 2 bases and J by 0 bases, with 7 bases between them. Germline V CDR1 and CDR2: SEHNR, FQNEAQ (reference sequence). There are 14 residues in the CDR3. The CDR3, as DNA: TGTGCCAGCAGCTTACTGGAGTACCAAGAGACCCAGTACTTC. Protein product: CASSLLEYQETQYF. Variable domain in full (rest from reference TRBV7-9 and TRBJ2-5): DTGVSQNPRHKITKRGQNVTFRCDPISEHNRLYWYRQTLGQGPEFLTYFQNEAQLEKSRLLSDRFSAERPKGSFSTLEIQRTEQGDSAMYLCASSLLEYQETQYFGPGTRLLVL.

The chain joins TRBV7-6 to TRBJ2-5; no firm D call. Trimming left V 2 bases short and J 6 bases short, with 13 bases between. Looked up from germline, CDR1 is SGHVS and CDR2 is FNYEAQ. This CDR3 is 14 amino acids long. The CDR3 loop is CASSLPGWGKTQYF. In DNA, the CDR3 is TGTGCCAGCAGCTTACCCGGATGGGGAAAGACCCAGTACTTC.

This clonotype has a handful of counts. The J gene is TRBJ2-2, the V gene TRBV25-1; no firm D call. Looked up from germline, CDR1 is MGHDK and CDR2 is SYGVNS. The CDR3 spans 17 residues. V was cut by 2 bases and J by 0 bases, with 13 bases left in between. CDR3 DNA sequence: TGTGCCAGCAGTGAAGTTAGGGAACACCCGAACACCGGGGAGCTGTTTTTT. Its protein is CASSEVREHPNTGELFF.

This clonotype was recorded a few times. J is TRBJ2-1 and V is TRBV29-1; TRBD2 aligns across 7 bases. The CDR3 is 17 amino acids. V gave up 0 bases and J gave up 3 bases; unmatched junction bases: 11. Germline CDR1 SQVTM, CDR2 ANQGSEA. CDR3 DNA sequence: TGCAGCGTTGAAGATCGGACTAGAACGAGGCTCTACAATGAGCAGTTCTTC. Translating it yields CSVEDRTRTRLYNEQFF.

This clonotype has only a few counts. The J gene is TRBJ2-7, the V gene TRBV29-1; no definite D call. Trimming shortened V by 5 bases and J by 0 bases, and 11 bases separated the two germline ends. CDR1 and CDR2 (germline): SQVTM, ANQGSEA. This CDR3 contains 13 residues. DNA for the CDR3: TGCAGCGTTTTGGGTTTTAACTCCTACGAGCAGTACTTC. Translation: CSVLGFNSYEQYF.

V usage is TRBV11-2 and J usage is TRBJ2-1, with 11 nucleotides matching TRBD2. The CDR3 runs to 16 residues. CDR1 is SGHAT, CDR2 FQNNGV, per germline. The junction had 3 bases not matched to a gene; V was cut back by 1 base and J by 4 bases. This CDR3 reads CASSLVLAGGYNEQFF. The CDR3 DNA reads TGTGCCAGCAGCTTAGTCTTAGCGGGAGGGTACAATGAGCAGTTCTTC.

This clonotype was seen more than once but under ten times. The chain couples TRBV2 to TRBJ1-2; 8 bases agree with TRBD1. J gave up 4 bases and V 6 bases, and 10 bases lay outside the gene matches. CDR3 length: 15 amino acids. Germline V gives CDR1 SNHLY, CDR2 FYNNEI. The CDR3 DNA is TGTGCCAGCAGCTTACTGGACAGGGTAGCCTATGGCTACACCTTC. This codes for CASSLLDRVAYGYTF.

In this sample, this clonotype turned up many times. CDR3 nucleotides: TGCGCCAGCAGCGAACTAGCGGGAGTTCGGGGCAATGAGCAGTTCTTC. This gives the protein CASSELAGVRGNEQFF. The rearrangement uses TRBV5-1 and TRBJ2-1; 11 bases match TRBD2. The germline V gene encodes CDR1 SGHRS and CDR2 YFSETQ. Germline trimming cut 4 bases from V and 6 bases from J; bases unmatched to any gene: 9. The CDR3 extends over 16 amino acids.

This clonotype was detected a few times. This rearrangement joins TRBV10-2 to TRBJ2-6; weak D call: TRBD1 (5 bases). CDR3 length equals 14 residues. V lost 6 bases and J lost 4, with 10 bases in between. CDR1 is WSHSY, CDR2 SAAADI, per germline. The CDR3 DNA reads TGCGCCAGCAGAGGGGCGGCGGGGGCCAACGTCCTGACTTTC. It encodes CASRGAAGANVLTF.

This clonotype was counted only a few times. The rearrangement joins TRBV14 to TRBJ2-3; D possibly uses TRBD1 or TRBD2 (5 bases each). There are 18 residues in the CDR3. Germline loops: CDR1 SGHDN, CDR2 FVKESK. V was pared by 0 bases and J by 2 bases, with 18 bases between. CDR3 residues: CASSQERTYGTNTDTQYF. CDR3 nucleotide sequence: TGTGCCAGCAGCCAAGAGAGGACCTACGGGACCAACACAGATACGCAGTATTTT.

There are a few counts of this clonotype. The gene calls are TRBV6-5 and TRBJ1-5, with no clear D. From germline, CDR1 is MNHEY and CDR2 SVGAGI. V lost 2 bases to trimming and J lost 1 base, with 6 bases between them. There are 14 residues in the CDR3. The CDR3 bases are TGTGCCAGCAGTTACAGGGCAAGCAATCAGCCCCAGCATTTT. Its protein is CASSYRASNQPQHF.

This clonotype has only a few counts. The V call is TRBV12-3 or TRBV12-4, the J call TRBJ2-5; D perhaps matches TRBD1 (6 bases). Between the trimmed V and J ends, which lost 1 base and 5 bases, there was a span of 14 bases. This CDR3 contains 15 residues. CDR3 in DNA: TGTGCCAGCAGTTTAGGACCACAGGGATCCGAGACCCAGTACTTC. It codes for CASSLGPQGSETQYF.